A selection of T cell receptor beta chains follows, all from one sample in a study of cytomegalovirus exposure and HLA in healthy donors. The table came from immunoSEQ multiplex PCR; TCRdb's copy has only in-frame clones and leaves some out. The sample has around 120,000 clones; approximately 75% are singletons. The sample taken for sequencing was PBMCs. These receptors all come from a man over 45 in good health and CMV-seropositive. CDR3s include the opening cysteine and the closing phenylalanine or tryptophan. The D gene is left open where the match is weak. Clone size is given for some rows only: seen once, a few or many times, or a class if the clone is expanded.

abundance,v_gene,d_gene,j_gene,CDR3aa,CDR3nt
-,TRBV11-2,TRBD1,TRBJ1-5,CASSLGAGGGQPQHF,TGTGCCAGCAGCTTAGGGGCAGGGGGAGGTCAGCCCCAGCATTTT
-,TRBV5-4,-,TRBJ2-5,CASSLRREVGAKWETQYF,TGTGCCAGCAGCTTGCGTCGTGAAGTGGGAGCAAAGTGGGAGACCCAGTACTTC
-,TRBV6-5,-,TRBJ2-3,CASSYGPTRRTDTQYF,TGTGCCAGCAGCTACGGGCCGACTAGGCGCACAGATACGCAGTATTTT
-,TRBV5-6,TRBD2,TRBJ2-5,CASSKGLAGGHFETQYF,TGTGCCAGCAGCAAGGGACTAGCGGGAGGGCACTTTGAGACCCAGTACTTC
many,TRBV6-6,-,TRBJ1-2,CASSPLYGYTF,TGTGCCAGCAGTCCTTTATATGGCTACACCTTC
few,TRBV14,-,TRBJ1-2,CASSHPGRGVHGYTF,TGTGCCAGCAGCCACCCGGGCAGGGGAGTGCACGGCTACACCTTC
-,TRBV30,TRBD1,TRBJ2-7,CAWSRGQGAFSTSYEQYF,TGTGCCTGGAGTAGGGGACAGGGGGCGTTCTCTACCTCCTACGAGCAGTACTTC
-,TRBV2,TRBD1,TRBJ2-5,CAAAGQGKETQYF,TGTGCCGCGGCGGGACAGGGTAAAGAGACCCAGTACTTC
few,TRBV5-1,-,TRBJ1-1,CASSLVWRTGGEAFF,TGCGCCAGCAGCTTAGTATGGCGAACCGGGGGTGAAGCTTTCTTT
-,TRBV18,TRBD1,TRBJ2-7,CASSPGTGGADEQYF,TGTGCCAGCTCACCAGGGACAGGGGGCGCGGACGAGCAGTACTTC
-,TRBV2,-,TRBJ2-3,CASRRGGDTQYF,TGTGCCAGCAGGAGAGGCGGAGATACGCAGTATTTT
few,TRBV18,-,TRBJ1-5,CASSPTSNQNQPQHF,TGTGCCAGCTCACCAACGAGTAACCAAAATCAGCCCCAGCATTTT
-,TRBV19,-,TRBJ2-4,CASRPVAGGNIQYF,TGTGCCAGTAGGCCGGTTGCGGGTGGAAACATTCAGTACTTC
-,TRBV6-1,TRBD1,TRBJ1-2,CASSVHRGSSYGYTF,TGTGCCAGCAGTGTCCACAGGGGGTCCAGCTATGGCTACACCTTC
-,TRBV25-1,-,TRBJ1-6,CASSGQDNSPLHF,TGTGCCAGCAGTGGGCAGGATAATTCACCCCTCCACTTT
-,TRBV11-3,TRBD1,TRBJ2-7,CAGGQDFPYEQYF,TGTGCCGGGGGACAGGACTTTCCCTACGAGCAGTACTTC
once,TRBV2,-,TRBJ2-2,CASSEATVGELFF,TGTGCCAGCAGTGAAGCTACGGTCGGGGAGCTGTTTTTT
-,TRBV2,-,TRBJ2-7,CASTGAYEQYF,TGTGCCAGTACAGGAGCCTACGAGCAGTACTTC
-,TRBV6-5,TRBD1,TRBJ2-3,CASWDREPDTQYF,TGTGCCAGTTGGGACAGGGAACCAGATACGCAGTATTTT
-,TRBV5-1,TRBD2,TRBJ2-3,CASSSSGRAEDTQYF,TGCGCCAGCAGCTCTAGCGGGAGGGCCGAAGATACGCAGTATTTT
-,TRBV5-1,TRBD2,TRBJ2-7,CASSRSRLAGSSYEQYF,TGCGCCAGCAGCCGCTCTAGACTAGCGGGTAGCTCCTACGAGCAGTACTTC
-,TRBV28,-,TRBJ2-2,CASSPSGGTGELFF,TGTGCCAGCAGTCCCTCCGGGGGCACCGGGGAGCTGTTTTTT
-,TRBV7-9,-,TRBJ1-1,CASSYYGRGAGTEAFF,TGTGCCAGCAGCTACTACGGACGGGGGGCGGGCACTGAAGCTTTCTTT
few,TRBV5-1,TRBD1,TRBJ1-1,CASSIGQENTEAFF,TGCGCCAGCAGCATCGGACAGGAGAACACTGAAGCTTTCTTT